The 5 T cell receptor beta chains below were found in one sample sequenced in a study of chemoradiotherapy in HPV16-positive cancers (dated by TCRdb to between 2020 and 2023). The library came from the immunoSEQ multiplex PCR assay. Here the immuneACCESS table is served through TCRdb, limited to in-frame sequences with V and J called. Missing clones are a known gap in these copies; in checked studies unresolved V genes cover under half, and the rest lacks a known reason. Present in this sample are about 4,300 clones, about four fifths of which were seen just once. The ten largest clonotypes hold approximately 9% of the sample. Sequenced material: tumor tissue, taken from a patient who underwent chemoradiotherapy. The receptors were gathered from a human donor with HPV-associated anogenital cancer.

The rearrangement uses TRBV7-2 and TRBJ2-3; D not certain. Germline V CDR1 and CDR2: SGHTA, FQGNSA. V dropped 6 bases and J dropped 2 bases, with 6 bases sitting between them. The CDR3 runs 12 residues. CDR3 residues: CASSTYTDTQYF. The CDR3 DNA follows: TGTGCCAGCAGTACTTACACAGATACGCAGTATTTT. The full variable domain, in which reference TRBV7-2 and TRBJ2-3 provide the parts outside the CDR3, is GAGVSQSPSNKVTEKGKDVELRCDPISGHTALYWYRQSLGQGLEFLIYFQGNSAPDKSGLPSDRFSAERTGGSVSTLTIQRTQQEDSAVYLCASSTYTDTQYFGPGTRLTVL.

CDR3 DNA sequence: TGTGCCAGCAGCCAAGGGACAGGGAGAGATTTGAAGAACAATGAGCAGTTCTTC. It specifies CASSQGTGRDLKNNEQFF. The V call is TRBV7-2, the J call TRBJ2-1, with 9 bases lining up with TRBD1. CDR1 and CDR2 (germline): SGHTA, FQGNSA. V trimming: 5 bases; J trimming: 5 bases; junction bases outside the gene matches: 16. This CDR3 has 18 amino acids.

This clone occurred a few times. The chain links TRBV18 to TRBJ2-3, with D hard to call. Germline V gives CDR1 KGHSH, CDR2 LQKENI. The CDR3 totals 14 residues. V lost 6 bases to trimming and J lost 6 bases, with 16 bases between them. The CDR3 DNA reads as TGTGCCAGCTCCCCGGTTACGGGCGAGGATACGCAGTATTTT. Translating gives CASSPVTGEDTQYF.

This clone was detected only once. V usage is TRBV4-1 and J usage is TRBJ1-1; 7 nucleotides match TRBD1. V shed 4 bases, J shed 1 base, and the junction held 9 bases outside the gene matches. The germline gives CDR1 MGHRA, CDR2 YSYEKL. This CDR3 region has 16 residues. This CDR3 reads CASSPVKGAKNTEAFF. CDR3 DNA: TGCGCCAGCAGCCCAGTAAAGGGGGCTAAGAACACTGAAGCTTTCTTT.

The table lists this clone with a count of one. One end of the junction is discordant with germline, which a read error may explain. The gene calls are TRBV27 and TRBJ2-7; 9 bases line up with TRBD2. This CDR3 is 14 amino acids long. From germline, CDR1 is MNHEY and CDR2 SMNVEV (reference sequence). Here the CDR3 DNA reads TGTGCCAGCAGTGTATCGGGACTAGCCCACGAGCAGTACTTC. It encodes CASSVSGLAHEQYF.